The clone carrying this T cell receptor beta chain was counted ten times or more. Its antigen is as yet unknown. V shed 1 base and J 10 bases; nucleotides not matched to a gene: 9. This CDR3 has 16 residues. CDR1 is SGHAT, CDR2 FQNNGV, per germline. Unique molecular identifiers tagged the TCRbeta library. Using its own MiXCR run on the PCR reads, TCRdb lists one record per CDR3 protein. The data contain 250,000 to 300,000 distinct CDR3 sequences, roughly 10% of them singletons. This sample stems from a study of T-cell reconstitution after alpha-beta-depleted transplantation in children. General observations from the study: Some patients' high day-60 TCRbeta diversity was attributed to recipient cells surviving conditioning.

The origin of this receptor is a male patient aged 2 to 10 who had a stem cell transplant for chronic granulomatous disease, so the T cells may come from the graft donor. This specimen was peripheral blood, taken 180 days after TCRalphabeta/CD19-depleted stem cell transplant. The chain joins TRBV11-2 to TRBJ2-1; 11 bases agree with TRBD2. The CDR3 loop is CASSLGVAGGPVEQFF. The CDR3 DNA reads TGTGCCAGCAGCTTAGGGGTAGCGGGAGGGCCCGTGGAGCAGTTCTTC.